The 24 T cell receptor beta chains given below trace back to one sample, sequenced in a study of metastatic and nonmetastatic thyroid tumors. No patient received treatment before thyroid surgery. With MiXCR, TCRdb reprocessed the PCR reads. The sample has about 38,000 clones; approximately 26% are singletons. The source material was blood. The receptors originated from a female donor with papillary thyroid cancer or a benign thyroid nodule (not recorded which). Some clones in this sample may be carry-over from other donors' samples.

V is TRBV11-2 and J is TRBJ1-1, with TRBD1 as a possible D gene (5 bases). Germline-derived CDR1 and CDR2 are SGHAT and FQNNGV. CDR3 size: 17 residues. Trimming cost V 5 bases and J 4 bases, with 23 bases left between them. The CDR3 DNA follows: TGTGCCAGCAGCCAGTGGGGCGGCTGGCCCCTCGGCACTGAAGCTTTCTTT. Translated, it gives CASSQWGGWPLGTEAFF. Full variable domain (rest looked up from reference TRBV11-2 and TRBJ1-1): EAGVAQSPRYKIIEKRQSVAFWCNPISGHATLYWYQQILGQGPKLLIQFQNNGVVDDSQLPKDRFSAERLKGVDSTLKIQPAKLEDSAVYLCASSQWGGWPLGTEAFFGQGTRLTVV.

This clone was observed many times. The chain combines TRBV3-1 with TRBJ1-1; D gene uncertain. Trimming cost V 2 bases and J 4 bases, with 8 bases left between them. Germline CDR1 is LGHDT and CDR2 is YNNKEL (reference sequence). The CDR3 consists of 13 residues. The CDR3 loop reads CASSQFLGTEAFF. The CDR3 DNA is TGTGCCAGCAGCCAATTCTTGGGCACTGAAGCTTTCTTT.

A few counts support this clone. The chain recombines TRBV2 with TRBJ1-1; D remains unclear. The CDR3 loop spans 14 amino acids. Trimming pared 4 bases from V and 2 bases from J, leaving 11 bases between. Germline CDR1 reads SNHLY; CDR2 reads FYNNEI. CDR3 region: CASSGIPGNTEAFF. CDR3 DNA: TGTGCCAGCAGTGGGATCCCCGGAAACACTGAAGCTTTCTTT.

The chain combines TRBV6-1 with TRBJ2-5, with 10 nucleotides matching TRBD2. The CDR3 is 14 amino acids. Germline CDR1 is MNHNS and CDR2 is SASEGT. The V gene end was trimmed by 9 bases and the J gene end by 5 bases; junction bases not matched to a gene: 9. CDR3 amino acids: CASSKGTSVETQYF. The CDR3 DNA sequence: TGTGCCAGTAGTAAGGGGACTAGCGTTGAGACCCAGTACTTC.

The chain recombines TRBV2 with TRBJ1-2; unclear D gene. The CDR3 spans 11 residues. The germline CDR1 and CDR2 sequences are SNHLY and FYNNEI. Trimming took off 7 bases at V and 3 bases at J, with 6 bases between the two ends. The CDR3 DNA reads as TGTGCCAGCACGAATGACTATGGCTACACCTTC. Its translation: CASTNDYGYTF.

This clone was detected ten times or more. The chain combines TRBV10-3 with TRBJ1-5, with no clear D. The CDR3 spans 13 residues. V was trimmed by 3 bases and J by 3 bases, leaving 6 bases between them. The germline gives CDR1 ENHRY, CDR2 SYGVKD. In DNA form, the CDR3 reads TGTGCCATCAGTGACCCGGACAATCAGCCCCAGCATTTT. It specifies CAISDPDNQPQHF.

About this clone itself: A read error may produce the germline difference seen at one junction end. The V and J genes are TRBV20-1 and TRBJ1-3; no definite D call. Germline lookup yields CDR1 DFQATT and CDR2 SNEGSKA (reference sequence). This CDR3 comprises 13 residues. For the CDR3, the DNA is TGCAGTGCCCGAGTCCCCTCTGTAAACACCATATATTTT. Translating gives CSARVPSVNTIYF.

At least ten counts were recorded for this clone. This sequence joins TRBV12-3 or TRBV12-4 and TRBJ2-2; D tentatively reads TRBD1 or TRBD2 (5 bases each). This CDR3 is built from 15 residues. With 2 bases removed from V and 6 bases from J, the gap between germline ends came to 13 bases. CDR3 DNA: TGTGCCAGCAGTTTAAATTTGGGGACCGCCGGGGAGCTGTTTTTT. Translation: CASSLNLGTAGELFF.

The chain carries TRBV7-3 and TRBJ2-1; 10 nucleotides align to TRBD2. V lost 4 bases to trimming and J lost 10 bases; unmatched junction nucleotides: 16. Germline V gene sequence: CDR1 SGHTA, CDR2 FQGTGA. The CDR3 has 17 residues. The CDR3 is CASSSHPVAGGQGEQFF. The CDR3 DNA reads TGTGCCAGCAGCTCACATCCCGTAGCGGGAGGCCAGGGGGAGCAGTTCTTC.

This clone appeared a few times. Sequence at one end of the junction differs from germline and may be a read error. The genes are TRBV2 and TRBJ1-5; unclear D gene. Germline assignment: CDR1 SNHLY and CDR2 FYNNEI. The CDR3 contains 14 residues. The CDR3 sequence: CASSEVELNQPQNF. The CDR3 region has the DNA TGTGCCAGCAGTGAAGTGGAGCTGAATCAGCCCCAGAATTTT.

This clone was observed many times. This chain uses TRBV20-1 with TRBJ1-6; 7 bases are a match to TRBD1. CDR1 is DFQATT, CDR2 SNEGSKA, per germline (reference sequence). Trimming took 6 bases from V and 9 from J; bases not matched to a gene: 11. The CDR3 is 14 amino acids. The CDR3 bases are TGCAGTGCCCCCCGACAGGGCTTGGGTTCACCCCTCCACTTT. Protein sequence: CSAPRQGLGSPLHF.

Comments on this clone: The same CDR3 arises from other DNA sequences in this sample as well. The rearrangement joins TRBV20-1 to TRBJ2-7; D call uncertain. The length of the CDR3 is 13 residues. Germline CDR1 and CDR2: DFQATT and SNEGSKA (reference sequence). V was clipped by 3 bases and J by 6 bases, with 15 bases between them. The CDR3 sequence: CSASHFAGPEQYF. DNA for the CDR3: TGCAGTGCTAGTCATTTTGCTGGACCCGAGCAGTACTTC.

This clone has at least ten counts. The CDR3 DNA reads as TGCAGTGCTACCCCACCTCAGGGACAGGGCGGGTCCCTCGGAAACATTCAGTACTTC. Amino acids: CSATPPQGQGGSLGNIQYF. The chain recombines TRBV20-1 with TRBJ2-4; 9 nucleotides align to TRBD1. The CDR3 has 19 amino acids. With 4 bases clipped from V and 6 bases from J, the junction kept 22 bases outside the gene matches. The germline V gene has CDR1 DFQATT and CDR2 SNEGSKA (reference sequence).

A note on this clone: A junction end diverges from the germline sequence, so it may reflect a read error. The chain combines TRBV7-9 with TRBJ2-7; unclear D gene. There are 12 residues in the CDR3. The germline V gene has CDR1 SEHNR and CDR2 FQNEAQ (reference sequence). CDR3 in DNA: TGTGCCAGCAGTTCGGGCTCATACGAGCAGAACTTC. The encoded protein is CASSSGSYEQNF.

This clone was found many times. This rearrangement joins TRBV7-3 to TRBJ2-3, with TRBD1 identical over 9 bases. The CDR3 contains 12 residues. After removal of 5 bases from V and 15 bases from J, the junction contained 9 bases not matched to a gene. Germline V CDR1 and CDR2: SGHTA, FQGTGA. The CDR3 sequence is CASSPGTGRTYF. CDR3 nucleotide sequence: TGTGCCAGCAGCCCCGGGACAGGGAGGACATATTTT.

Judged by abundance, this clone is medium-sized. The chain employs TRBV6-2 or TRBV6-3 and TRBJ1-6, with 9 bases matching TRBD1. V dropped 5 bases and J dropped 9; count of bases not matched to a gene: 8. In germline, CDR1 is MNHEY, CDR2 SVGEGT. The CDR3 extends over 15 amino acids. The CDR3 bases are TGTGCCAGCAGTGACACGGGACAGGGCACTTCACCCCTCCACTTT. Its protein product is CASSDTGQGTSPLHF.

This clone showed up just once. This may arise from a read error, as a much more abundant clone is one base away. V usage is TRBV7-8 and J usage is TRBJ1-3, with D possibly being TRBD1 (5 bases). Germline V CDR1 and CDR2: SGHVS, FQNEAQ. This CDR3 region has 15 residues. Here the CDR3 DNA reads TGTGCCAGCAGCTTAAGTGTGGCGAGGGGAAACGCCATATATTTT. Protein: CASSLSVARGNAIYF.

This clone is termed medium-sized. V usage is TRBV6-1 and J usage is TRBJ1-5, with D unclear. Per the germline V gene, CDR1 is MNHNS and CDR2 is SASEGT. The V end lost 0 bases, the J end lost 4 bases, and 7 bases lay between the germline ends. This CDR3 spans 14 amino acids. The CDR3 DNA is TGTGCCAGCAGTGAAGCGACGGAGAATCAGCCCCAGCATTTT. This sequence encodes CASSEATENQPQHF.

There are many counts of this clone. The CDR3 DNA reads as TGTGCCACCAGCAGCAGGACTAGCGGGACCAGCACAGATACGCAGTATTTT. Protein: CATSSRTSGTSTDTQYF. The chain has TRBV15 and TRBJ2-3; 12 nucleotides line up with TRBD2. J was trimmed by 0 bases and V by 3 bases; bases with no gene match: 4. In germline, CDR1 is LNHNV, CDR2 YYDKDF (reference sequence). This CDR3 is 17 amino acids long.

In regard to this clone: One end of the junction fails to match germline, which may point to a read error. Here the CDR3 DNA reads TGTGCCAACAGCCACAGTGGATCCTACGAGCAGTACTTC. Translation: CANSHSGSYEQYF. The rearrangement links TRBV5-5 to TRBJ2-7; D is uncertain. Per the germline V gene, CDR1 is SGHKS and CDR2 is YYEKEE (reference sequence). CDR3 size: 13 residues.

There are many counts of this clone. Here the CDR3 DNA reads TGTGCCACACTAGTCAACACTGAAGCTTTCTTT. This encodes CATLVNTEAFF. This chain joins TRBV10-3 and TRBJ1-1, with no clear D. This CDR3 has 11 residues. Germline V gene data show CDR1 as ENHRY and CDR2 as SYGVKD. V was trimmed by 10 bases and J by 2 bases, leaving 8 bases between them.

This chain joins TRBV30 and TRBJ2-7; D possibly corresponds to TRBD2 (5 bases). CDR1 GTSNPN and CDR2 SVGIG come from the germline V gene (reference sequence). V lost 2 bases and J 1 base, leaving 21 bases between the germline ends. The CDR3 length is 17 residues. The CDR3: CAWSRLAPNTISYEQYF. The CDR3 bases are TGTGCCTGGAGTCGGCTAGCACCGAATACTATTTCCTACGAGCAGTACTTC.

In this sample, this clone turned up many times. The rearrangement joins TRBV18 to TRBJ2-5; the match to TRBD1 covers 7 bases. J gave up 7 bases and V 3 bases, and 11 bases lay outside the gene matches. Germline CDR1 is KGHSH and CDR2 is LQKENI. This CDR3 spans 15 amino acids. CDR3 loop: CASSPNLGTAGTQYF. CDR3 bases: TGTGCCAGCTCACCGAATTTGGGGACAGCTGGGACCCAGTACTTC.

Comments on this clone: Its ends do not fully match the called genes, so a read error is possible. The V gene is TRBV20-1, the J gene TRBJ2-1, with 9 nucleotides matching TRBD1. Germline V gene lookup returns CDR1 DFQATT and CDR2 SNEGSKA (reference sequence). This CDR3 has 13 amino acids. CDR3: CSAAGQGAYDQFF. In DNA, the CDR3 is TGCAGTGCCGCGGGACAGGGTGCTTATGATCAGTTCTTC.